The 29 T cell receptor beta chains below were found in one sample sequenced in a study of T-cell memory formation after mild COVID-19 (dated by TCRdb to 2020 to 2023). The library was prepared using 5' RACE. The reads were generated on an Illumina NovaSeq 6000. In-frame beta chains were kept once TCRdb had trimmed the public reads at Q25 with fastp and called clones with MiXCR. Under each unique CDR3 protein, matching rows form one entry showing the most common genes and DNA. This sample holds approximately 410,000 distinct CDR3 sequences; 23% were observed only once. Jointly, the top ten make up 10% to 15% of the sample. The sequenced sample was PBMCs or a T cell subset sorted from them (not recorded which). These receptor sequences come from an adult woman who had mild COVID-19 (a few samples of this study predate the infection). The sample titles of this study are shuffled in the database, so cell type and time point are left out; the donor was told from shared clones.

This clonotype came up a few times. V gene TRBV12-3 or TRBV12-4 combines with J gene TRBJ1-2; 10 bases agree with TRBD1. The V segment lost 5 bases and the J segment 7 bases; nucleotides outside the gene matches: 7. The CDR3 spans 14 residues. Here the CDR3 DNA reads TGTGCCAGCAGTGGCGGGACAGGGGTTTTTGGCTACACCTTC. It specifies CASSGGTGVFGYTF.

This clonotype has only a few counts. CDR3: CASSQRPFRGGNNQPQHF. The CDR3 nucleotides are TGCGCCAGCAGCCAAAGGCCATTCAGGGGAGGGAACAATCAGCCCCAGCATTTT. V gene TRBV4-1 combines with J gene TRBJ1-5, with a tentative D call TRBD1 (6 bases). In germline, CDR1 is MGHRA, CDR2 YSYEKL. Trimming removed 2 bases from V and 3 bases from J, with 20 bases in between. This CDR3 spans 18 amino acids.

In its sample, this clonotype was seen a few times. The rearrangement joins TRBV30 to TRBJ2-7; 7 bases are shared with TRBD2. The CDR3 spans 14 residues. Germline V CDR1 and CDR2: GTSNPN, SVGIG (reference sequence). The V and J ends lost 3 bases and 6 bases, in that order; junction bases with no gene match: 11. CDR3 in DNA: TGTGCCTGGAGCATCTGGAGCGGGGTTGGCGAGCAGTACTTC. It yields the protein CAWSIWSGVGEQYF.

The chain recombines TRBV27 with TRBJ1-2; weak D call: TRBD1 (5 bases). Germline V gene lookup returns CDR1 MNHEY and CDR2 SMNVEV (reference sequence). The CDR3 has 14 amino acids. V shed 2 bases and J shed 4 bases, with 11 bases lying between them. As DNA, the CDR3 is TGTGCCAGCAGTTTAACCAGGGTTGGCTATGGCTACACCTTC. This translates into CASSLTRVGYGYTF.

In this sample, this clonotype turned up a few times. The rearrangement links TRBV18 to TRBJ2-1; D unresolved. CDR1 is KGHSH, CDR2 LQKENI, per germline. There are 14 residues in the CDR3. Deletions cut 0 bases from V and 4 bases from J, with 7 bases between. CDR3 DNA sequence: TGTGCCAGCTCACCACCTTCCCCTTACAATGAGCAGTTCTTC. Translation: CASSPPSPYNEQFF.

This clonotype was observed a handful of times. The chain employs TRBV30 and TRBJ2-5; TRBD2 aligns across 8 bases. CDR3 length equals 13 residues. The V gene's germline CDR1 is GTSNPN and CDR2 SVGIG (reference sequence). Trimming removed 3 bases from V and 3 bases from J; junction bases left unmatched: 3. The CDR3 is CAWSGLAKETQYF. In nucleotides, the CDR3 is TGTGCCTGGAGCGGACTAGCTAAAGAGACCCAGTACTTC. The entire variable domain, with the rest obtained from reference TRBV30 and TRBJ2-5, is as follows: SQTIHQWPATLVQPVGSPLSLECTVEGTSNPNLYWYRQAAGRGLQLLFYSVGIGQISSEVPQNLSASRPQDRQFILSSKKLLLSDSGFYLCAWSGLAKETQYFGPGTRLLVL.

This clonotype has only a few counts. CDR3 bases: TGCGCCAGCAGCCAAGAAACGGCTGCGAGGGGGGGAGAGACCCAGTACTTC. Its protein product is CASSQETAARGGETQYF. V is TRBV4-1 and J is TRBJ2-5; TRBD2 is a possible D gene (7 bases). Trimming stripped 0 bases from V and 4 bases from J, with 18 bases between. The CDR3 has 17 residues. CDR1 and CDR2 from the germline V gene are MGHRA and YSYEKL.

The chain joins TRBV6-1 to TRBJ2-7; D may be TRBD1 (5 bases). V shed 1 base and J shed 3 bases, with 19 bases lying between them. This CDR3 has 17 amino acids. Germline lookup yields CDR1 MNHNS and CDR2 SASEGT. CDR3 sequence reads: CASSEVLGQYYNYEQYF. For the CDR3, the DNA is TGTGCCAGCAGTGAAGTCCTAGGACAATACTACAACTACGAGCAGTACTTC.

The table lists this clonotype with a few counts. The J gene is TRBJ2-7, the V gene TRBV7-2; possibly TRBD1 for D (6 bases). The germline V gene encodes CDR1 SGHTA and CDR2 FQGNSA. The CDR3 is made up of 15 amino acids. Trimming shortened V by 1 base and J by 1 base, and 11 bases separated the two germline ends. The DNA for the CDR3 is TGTGCCAGCAGCTTAGAGCAGGGGACGTCCTACGAGCAGTACTTC. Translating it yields CASSLEQGTSYEQYF.

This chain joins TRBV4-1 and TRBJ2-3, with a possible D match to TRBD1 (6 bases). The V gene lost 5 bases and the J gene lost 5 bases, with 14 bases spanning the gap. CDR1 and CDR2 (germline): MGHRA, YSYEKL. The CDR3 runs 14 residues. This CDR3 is CASSTGSVLDTQYF. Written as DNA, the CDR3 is TGCGCCAGCAGCACAGGGTCAGTTTTAGATACGCAGTATTTT.

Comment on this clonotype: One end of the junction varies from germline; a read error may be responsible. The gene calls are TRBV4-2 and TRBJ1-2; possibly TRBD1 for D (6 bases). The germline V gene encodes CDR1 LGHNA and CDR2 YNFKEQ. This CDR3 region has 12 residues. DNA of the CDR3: TGTGCCAGCAGCCAAGGGACAGTTTTTTTTTCCTTC. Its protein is CASSQGTVFFSF.

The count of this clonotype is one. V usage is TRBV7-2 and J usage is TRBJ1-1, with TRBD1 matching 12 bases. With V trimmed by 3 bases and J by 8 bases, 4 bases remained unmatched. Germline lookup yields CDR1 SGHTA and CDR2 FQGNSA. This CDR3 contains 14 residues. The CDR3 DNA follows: TGTGCCAGCAGCTTTGGGACAGGGGGCCGCGAAGCTTTCTTT. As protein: CASSFGTGGREAFF.

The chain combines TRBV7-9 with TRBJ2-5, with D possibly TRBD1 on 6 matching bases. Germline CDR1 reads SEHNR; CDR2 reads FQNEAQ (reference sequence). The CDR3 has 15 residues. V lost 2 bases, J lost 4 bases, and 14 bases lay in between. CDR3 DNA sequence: TGTGCCAGCAGCTTAAGCCCGGACAGAGGAGAGACCCAGTACTTC. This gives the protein CASSLSPDRGETQYF.

The CDR3 sequence is CASSPWTGPGTDTQYF. CDR3 DNA: TGTGCCAGCAGTCCCTGGACTGGGCCGGGCACAGATACGCAGTATTTT. The J gene is TRBJ2-3, the V gene TRBV27, with a tentative D call TRBD2 (5 bases). V lost 5 bases and J lost 1, with 16 bases in between. In germline, CDR1 is MNHEY, CDR2 SMNVEV (reference sequence). The CDR3 is 16 residues long.

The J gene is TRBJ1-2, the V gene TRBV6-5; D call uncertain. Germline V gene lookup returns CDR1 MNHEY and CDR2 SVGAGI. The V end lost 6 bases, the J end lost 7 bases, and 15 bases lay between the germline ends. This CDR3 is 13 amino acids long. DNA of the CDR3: TGTGCCAGCAGCATGGCAGGTCGTGCTGGCTACACCTTC. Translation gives CASSMAGRAGYTF.

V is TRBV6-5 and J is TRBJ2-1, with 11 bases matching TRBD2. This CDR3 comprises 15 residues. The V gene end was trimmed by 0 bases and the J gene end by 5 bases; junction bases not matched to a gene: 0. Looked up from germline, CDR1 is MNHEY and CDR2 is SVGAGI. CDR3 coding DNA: TGTGCCAGCAGTTACTCTAGCGGGGGGGACAATGAGCAGTTCTTC. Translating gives CASSYSSGGDNEQFF.

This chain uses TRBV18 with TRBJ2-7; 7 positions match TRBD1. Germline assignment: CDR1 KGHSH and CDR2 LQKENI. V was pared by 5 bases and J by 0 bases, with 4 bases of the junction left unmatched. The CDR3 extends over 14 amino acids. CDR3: CASSKDRYSYEQYF. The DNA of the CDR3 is TGTGCCAGCTCAAAGGACAGGTACTCCTACGAGCAGTACTTC.

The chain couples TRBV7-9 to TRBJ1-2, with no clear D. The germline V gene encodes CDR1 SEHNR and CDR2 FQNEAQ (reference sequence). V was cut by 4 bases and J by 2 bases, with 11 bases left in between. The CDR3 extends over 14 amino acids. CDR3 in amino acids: CASSSALGNYGYTF. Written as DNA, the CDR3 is TGTGCCAGCAGCTCCGCCTTAGGGAACTATGGCTACACCTTC. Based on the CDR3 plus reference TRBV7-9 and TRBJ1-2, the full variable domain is DTGVSQNPRHKITKRGQNVTFRCDPISEHNRLYWYRQTLGQGPEFLTYFQNEAQLEKSRLLSDRFSAERPKGSFSTLEIQRTEQGDSAMYLCASSSALGNYGYTFGSGTRLTVV.

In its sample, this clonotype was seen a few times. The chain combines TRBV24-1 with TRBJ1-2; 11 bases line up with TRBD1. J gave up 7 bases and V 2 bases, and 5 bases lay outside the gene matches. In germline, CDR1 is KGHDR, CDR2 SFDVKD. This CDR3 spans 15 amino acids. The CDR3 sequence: CATSDSRTGGGGYTF. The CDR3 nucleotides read TGTGCCACCAGTGATTCCCGGACAGGGGGCGGTGGCTACACCTTC.

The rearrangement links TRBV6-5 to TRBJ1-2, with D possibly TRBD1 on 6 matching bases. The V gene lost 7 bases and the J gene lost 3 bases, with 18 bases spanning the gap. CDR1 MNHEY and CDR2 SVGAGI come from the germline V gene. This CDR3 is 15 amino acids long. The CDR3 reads CASTNRGGQHYGYTF. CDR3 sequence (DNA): TGTGCCAGCACCAACCGAGGGGGTCAGCACTATGGCTACACCTTC.

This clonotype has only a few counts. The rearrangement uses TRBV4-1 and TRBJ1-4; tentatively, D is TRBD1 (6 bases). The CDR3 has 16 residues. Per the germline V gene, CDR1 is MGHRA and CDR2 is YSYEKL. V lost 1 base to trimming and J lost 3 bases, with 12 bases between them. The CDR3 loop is CASSQGRGQANEKLFF. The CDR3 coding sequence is TGCGCCAGCAGCCAAGGACGGGGACAAGCTAATGAAAAACTGTTTTTT.

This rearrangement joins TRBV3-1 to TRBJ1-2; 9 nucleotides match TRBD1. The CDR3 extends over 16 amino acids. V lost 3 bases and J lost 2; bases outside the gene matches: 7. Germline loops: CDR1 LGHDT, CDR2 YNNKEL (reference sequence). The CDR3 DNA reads TGTGCCAGCAGCCACCGACAGGGGGGAGGGAACTATGGCTACACCTTC. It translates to CASSHRQGGGNYGYTF.

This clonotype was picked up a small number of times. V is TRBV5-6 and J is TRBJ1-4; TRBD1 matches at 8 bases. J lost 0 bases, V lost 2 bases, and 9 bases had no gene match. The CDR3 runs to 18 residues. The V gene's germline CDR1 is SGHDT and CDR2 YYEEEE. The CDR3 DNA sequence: TGTGCCAGCAGCTTTGGACAGGGTAACTCGGCAACTAATGAAAAACTGTTTTTT. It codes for CASSFGQGNSATNEKLFF.

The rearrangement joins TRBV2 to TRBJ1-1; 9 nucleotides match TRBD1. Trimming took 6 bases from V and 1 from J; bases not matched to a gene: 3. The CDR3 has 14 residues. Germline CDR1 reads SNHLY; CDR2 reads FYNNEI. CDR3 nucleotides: TGTGCCAGCAGAGCGGACAGGGGGAACACTGAAGCTTTCTTT. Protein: CASRADRGNTEAFF.

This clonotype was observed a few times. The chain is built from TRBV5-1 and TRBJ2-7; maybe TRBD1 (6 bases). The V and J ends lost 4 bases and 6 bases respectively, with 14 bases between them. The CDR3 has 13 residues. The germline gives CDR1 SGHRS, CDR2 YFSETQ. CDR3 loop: CASSLSGTREQYF. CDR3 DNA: TGCGCCAGCAGCCTATCCGGGACACGCGAGCAGTACTTC.

The CDR3 here is CASSPGGSGETQYF. CDR3 sequence (DNA): TGTGCCAGCAGTCCTGGGGGTTCCGGAGAGACCCAGTACTTC. The chain joins TRBV6-5 to TRBJ2-5; D may match TRBD1 or TRBD2 (5 bases each). The V and J ends lost 5 bases and 4 bases respectively, with 14 bases between them. The CDR3 consists of 14 residues. Per germline, CDR1 MNHEY and CDR2 SVGAGI.

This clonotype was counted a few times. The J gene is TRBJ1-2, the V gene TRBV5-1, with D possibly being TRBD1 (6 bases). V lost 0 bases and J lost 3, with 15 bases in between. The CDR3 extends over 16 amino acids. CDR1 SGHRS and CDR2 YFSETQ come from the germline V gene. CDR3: CASSLATGQSYYGYTF. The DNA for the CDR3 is TGCGCCAGCAGCTTGGCCACAGGGCAAAGCTACTATGGCTACACCTTC.

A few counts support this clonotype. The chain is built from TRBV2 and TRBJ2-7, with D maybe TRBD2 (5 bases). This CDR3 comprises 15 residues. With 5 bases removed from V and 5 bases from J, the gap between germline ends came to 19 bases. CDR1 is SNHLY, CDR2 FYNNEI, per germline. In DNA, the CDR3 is TGTGCCAGCAGTCAGGTCGGGCTCGGGGTACACGAGCAGTACTTC. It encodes CASSQVGLGVHEQYF.

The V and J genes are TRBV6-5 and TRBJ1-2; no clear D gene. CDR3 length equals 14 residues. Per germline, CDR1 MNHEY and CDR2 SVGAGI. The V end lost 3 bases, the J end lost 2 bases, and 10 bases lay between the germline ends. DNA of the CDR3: TGTGCCAGCAGTTATCGGCAGGAGAACTATGGCTACACCTTC. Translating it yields CASSYRQENYGYTF.